This entry describes one T cell receptor (beta chain). TCRdb reanalysed the RT-PCR reads using MiXCR and keeps one entry per CDR3 protein. Of 550,000 to 750,000 distinct CDR3 sequences in the sample, around 14% were seen once. CDR3 size: 15 residues. V lost 4 bases, J lost 2 bases, and 14 bases lay in between. CDR1 and CDR2 from the germline V gene are LGHNA and YSLEER. This TCR was recovered from a female donor in good health, serving as a healthy control. This sequence joins TRBV4-3 and TRBJ1-2, with unresolved D. The specimen was memory CD4+ T cells from blood. The CDR3 region is CASSPDGVGNYGYTF. CDR3 nucleotides: TGCGCCAGCAGCCCTGATGGGGTAGGGAACTATGGCTACACCTTC.